This T cell receptor beta chain appears in the sequencing data of a study of T cell repertoires in ileal Crohn's disease. The data were produced by immunoSEQ multiplex PCR, yet TCRdb's version contains in-frame clones alone and is incomplete. The table records roughly 15,000 clones, around 78% of them present only once. V dropped 0 bases and J dropped 8; count of bases not matched to a gene: 6. Germline values: CDR1 MGHRA, CDR2 YSYEKL. The CDR3 has 15 residues. The clonotype comes from an adult with Crohn's disease. The chain couples TRBV4-1 to TRBJ1-2; 10 bases line up with TRBD1. The specimen was ileal tissue. The CDR3 sequence: CASSQDTGTGVGYTF. In DNA, the CDR3 is TGCGCCAGCAGCCAAGATACCGGGACAGGGGTCGGCTACACCTTC.